A selection of T cell receptor beta chains follows, all from one sample in a study of T cells in tuberculosis. The protocol was immunoSEQ multiplex PCR, while the TCRdb copy is restricted to in-frame clones and leaves out a portion. The table records 30,000 to 35,000 clones, roughly 93% of them present only once. Sequenced material: PBMCs, taken at tuberculosis diagnosis. The source of these receptors is an adult with tuberculosis. Each CDR3 is given with its conserved first and last residue. A D gene is named only where the DNA matches it firmly. Clone size is not always given. Where it is, it says once, few, many or a class for expanded clones.

clone_size j_call v_call d_call cdr3_nt cdr3_aa
NA TRBJ1-2 TRBV9 TRBD1 TGTGCCAGCAGCGGGGGACAGGGCAGCTATGGCTACACCTTC CASSGGQGSYGYTF
NA TRBJ2-3 TRBV9 NA TGTGCCAGCAGCGTAGACAGGGTGACAGATACGCAGTATTTT CASSVDRVTDTQYF
NA TRBJ2-5 TRBV14 NA TGTGCCAGCAGCCGGGCGGGCTGGGGTGAGACCCAGTACTTC CASSRAGWGETQYF
NA TRBJ1-5 TRBV2 NA TGTGCCAGCAGTGAAGGGACAGTTAGCAATCAGCCCCAGCATTTT CASSEGTVSNQPQHF
NA TRBJ2-3 TRBV14 TRBD2 TGTGCCAGCAGCCAAGTACACGGGGGGGCCGTAGATACGCAGTATTTT CASSQVHGGAVDTQYF
NA TRBJ1-2 TRBV28 NA TGTGCCAGCAGTGCCACACGGGGGGCTTTTAACTATGGCTACACCTTC CASSATRGAFNYGYTF
once TRBJ2-1 TRBV28 TRBD1 TGTGCCAGCAGTTTCGAACAGGGGGGTTCCTACAATGAGCAGTTCTTC CASSFEQGGSYNEQFF
NA TRBJ2-1 TRBV6-5 TRBD2 TGTGCCAGCAGTTACTCCCAGCGGGGGTACAATGAGCAGTTCTTC CASSYSQRGYNEQFF
NA TRBJ2-3 TRBV18 NA TGTGCCAGCTCTCTCACAGGGAACCAAGACACAGATACGCAGTATTTT CASSLTGNQDTDTQYF
NA TRBJ1-1 TRBV27 TRBD1 TGTGCCAGCAGTTTATCACAGGGGGCCGCTGAAGCTTTCTTT CASSLSQGAAEAFF
NA TRBJ2-7 TRBV2 NA TGTGCCAGCAGCAGAGACAGGAGCTCCTACGAGCAGTACTTC CASSRDRSSYEQYF